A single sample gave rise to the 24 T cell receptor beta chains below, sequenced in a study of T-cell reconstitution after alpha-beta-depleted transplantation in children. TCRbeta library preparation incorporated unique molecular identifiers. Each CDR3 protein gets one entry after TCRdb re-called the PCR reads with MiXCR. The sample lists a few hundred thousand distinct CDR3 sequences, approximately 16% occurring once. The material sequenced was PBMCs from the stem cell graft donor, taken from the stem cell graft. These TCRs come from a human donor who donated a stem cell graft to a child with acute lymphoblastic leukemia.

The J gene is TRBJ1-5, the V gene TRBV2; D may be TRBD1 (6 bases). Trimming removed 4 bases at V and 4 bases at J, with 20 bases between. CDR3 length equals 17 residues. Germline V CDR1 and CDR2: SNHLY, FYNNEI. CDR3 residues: CASSALPGADPNQPQHF. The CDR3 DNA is TGTGCCAGCAGTGCTTTACCGGGGGCAGACCCAAATCAGCCCCAGCATTTT.

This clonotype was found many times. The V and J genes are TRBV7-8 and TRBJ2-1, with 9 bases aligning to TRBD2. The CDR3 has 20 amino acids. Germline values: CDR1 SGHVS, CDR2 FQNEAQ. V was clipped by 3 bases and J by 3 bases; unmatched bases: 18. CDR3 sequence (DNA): TGTGCCAGCAGCTTTAGGGGCCGTAGCGGGAGCGTCCCCAACTACAATGAGCAGTTCTTC. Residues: CASSFRGRSGSVPNYNEQFF.

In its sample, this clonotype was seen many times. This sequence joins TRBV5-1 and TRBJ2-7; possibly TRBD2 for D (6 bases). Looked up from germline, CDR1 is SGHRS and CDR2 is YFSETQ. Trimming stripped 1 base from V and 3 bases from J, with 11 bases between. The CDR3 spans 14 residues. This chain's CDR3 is CASSLRLASYEQYF. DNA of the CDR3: TGCGCCAGCAGCTTGAGGCTAGCGAGCTACGAGCAGTACTTC. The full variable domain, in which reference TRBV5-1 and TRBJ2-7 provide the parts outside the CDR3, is KAGVTQTPRYLIKTRGQQVTLSCSPISGHRSVSWYQQTPGQGLQFLFEYFSETQRNKGNFPGRFSGRQFSNSRSEMNVSTLELGDSALYLCASSLRLASYEQYFGPGTRLTVT.

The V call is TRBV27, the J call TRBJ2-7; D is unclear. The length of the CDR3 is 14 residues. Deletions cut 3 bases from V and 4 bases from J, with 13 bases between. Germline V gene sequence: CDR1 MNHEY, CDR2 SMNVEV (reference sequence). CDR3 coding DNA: TGTGCCAGCAGTTTTAGCCCGTTCCTATACGAGCAGTACTTC. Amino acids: CASSFSPFLYEQYF.

This CDR3 reads CASSGRDSSHQGFYEQYF. Written as DNA, the CDR3 is TGTGCCAGCAGTGGACGGGACTCCTCTCATCAAGGCTTCTACGAGCAGTACTTC. The chain uses TRBV12-3 or TRBV12-4 and TRBJ2-7; the D gene is possibly TRBD2 (6 bases). The CDR3 loop spans 18 amino acids. Trimming stripped 5 bases from V and 3 bases from J, with 26 bases between.

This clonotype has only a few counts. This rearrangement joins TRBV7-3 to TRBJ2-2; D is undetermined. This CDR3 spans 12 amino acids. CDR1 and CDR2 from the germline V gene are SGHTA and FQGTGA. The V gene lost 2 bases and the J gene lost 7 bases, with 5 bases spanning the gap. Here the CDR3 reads CASSLQNGELFF. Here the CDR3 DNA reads TGTGCCAGCAGCTTACAGAACGGGGAGCTGTTTTTT.

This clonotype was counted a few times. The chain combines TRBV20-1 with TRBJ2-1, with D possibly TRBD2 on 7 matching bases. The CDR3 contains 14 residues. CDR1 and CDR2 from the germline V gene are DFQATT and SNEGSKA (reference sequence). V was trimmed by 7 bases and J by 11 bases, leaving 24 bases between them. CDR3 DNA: TGCAGTGGGATAACGGCTAGCGGCAGGGGCCAGCAGTTCTTC. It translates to CSGITASGRGQQFF.

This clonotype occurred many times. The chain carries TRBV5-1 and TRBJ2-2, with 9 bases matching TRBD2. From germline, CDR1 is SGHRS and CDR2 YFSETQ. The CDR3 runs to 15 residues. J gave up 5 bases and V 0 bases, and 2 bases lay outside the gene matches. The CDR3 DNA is TGCGCCAGCAGCTTGGGACTAGCGGTTACCGGGGAGCTGTTTTTT. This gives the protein CASSLGLAVTGELFF. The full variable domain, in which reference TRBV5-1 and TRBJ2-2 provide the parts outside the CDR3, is KAGVTQTPRYLIKTRGQQVTLSCSPISGHRSVSWYQQTPGQGLQFLFEYFSETQRNKGNFPGRFSGRQFSNSRSEMNVSTLELGDSALYLCASSLGLAVTGELFFGEGSRLTVL.

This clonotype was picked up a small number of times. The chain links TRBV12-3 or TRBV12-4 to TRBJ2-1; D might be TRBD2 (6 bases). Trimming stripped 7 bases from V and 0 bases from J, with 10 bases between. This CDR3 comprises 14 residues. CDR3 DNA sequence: TGTGCCAGCAACCCCGGGAGCTCCTACAATGAGCAGTTCTTC. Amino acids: CASNPGSSYNEQFF.

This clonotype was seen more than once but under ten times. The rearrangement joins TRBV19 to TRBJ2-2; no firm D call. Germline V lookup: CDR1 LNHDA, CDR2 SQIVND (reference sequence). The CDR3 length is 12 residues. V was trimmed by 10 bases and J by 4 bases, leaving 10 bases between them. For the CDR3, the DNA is TGTGCCACCGACCTAGGCACCGGGGAGCTGTTTTTT. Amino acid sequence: CATDLGTGELFF. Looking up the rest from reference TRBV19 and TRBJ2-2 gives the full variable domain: DGGITQSPKYLFRKEGQNVTLSCEQNLNHDAMYWYRQDPGQGLRLIYYSQIVNDFQKGDIAEGYSVSREKKESFPLTVTSAQKNPTAFYLCATDLGTGELFFGEGSRLTVL.

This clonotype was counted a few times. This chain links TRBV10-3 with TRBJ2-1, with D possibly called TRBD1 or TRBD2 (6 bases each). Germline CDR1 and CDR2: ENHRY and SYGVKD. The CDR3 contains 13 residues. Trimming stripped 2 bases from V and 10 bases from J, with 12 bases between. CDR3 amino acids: CAISERGVQEQFF. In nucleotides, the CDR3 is TGTGCCATCAGTGAGAGGGGGGTACAGGAGCAGTTCTTC.

CDR3 amino acids: CAWSAGNTGELFF. DNA for the CDR3: TGTGCCTGGAGTGCCGGAAACACCGGGGAGCTGTTTTTT. The chain links TRBV30 to TRBJ2-2; D gene unclear. CDR1 and CDR2 (germline): GTSNPN, SVGIG (reference sequence). The CDR3 loop spans 13 amino acids. The V and J ends lost 1 base and 2 bases respectively, with 5 bases between them.

Here the CDR3 reads CASSSLLDRGLSTEAFF. The DNA of the CDR3 is TGTGCCAGCAGCTCTTTACTGGACAGGGGGCTCAGCACTGAAGCTTTCTTT. This chain connects TRBV11-1 to TRBJ1-1; 11 bases align to TRBD1. The germline CDR1 and CDR2 sequences are SGHAT and FQDESV (reference sequence). V was clipped by 4 bases and J by 4 bases; unmatched bases: 11. This CDR3 is 17 amino acids long.

The CDR3: CASSLEGRAPHLDEQFF. CDR3 in DNA: TGCGCCAGCAGCTTGGAAGGCAGGGCGCCTCACCTCGATGAGCAGTTCTTC. V is TRBV5-1 and J is TRBJ2-1; possibly TRBD1 for D (5 bases). The germline V and J ends were trimmed by 0 bases and 8 bases, with 21 bases remaining between them. Germline V gene sequence: CDR1 SGHRS, CDR2 YFSETQ. CDR3 length: 17 amino acids.

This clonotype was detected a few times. CDR3 nucleotide sequence: TGTGCCAGCAGCGTAGGGGGGGGGGCCGGGTTATATGAGCAGTTCTTC. Amino acids: CASSVGGGAGLYEQFF. The J gene is TRBJ2-1, the V gene TRBV9; D may be TRBD2 (7 bases). V gave up 0 bases and J gave up 8 bases, with 18 bases separating them. The V gene's germline CDR1 is SGDLS and CDR2 YYNGEE. CDR3 length: 16 amino acids.

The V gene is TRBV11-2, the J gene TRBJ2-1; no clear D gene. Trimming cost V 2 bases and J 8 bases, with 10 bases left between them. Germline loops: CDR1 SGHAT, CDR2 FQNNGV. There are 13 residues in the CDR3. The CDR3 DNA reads TGTGCCAGCAGCTTACTAGTCGACGATGAGCAGTTCTTC. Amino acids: CASSLLVDDEQFF.

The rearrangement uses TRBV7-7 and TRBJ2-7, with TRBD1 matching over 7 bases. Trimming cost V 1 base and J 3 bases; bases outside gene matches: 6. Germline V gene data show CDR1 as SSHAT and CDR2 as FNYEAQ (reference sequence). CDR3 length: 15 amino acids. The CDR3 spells CASSLGPGGFYEQYF. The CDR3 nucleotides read TGTGCCAGCAGCTTAGGTCCAGGGGGATTCTACGAGCAGTACTTC.

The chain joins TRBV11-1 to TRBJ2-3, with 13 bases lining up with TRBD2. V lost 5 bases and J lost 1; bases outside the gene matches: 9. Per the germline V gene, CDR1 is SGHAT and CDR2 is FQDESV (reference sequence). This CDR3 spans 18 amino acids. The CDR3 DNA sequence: TGTGCCAGCAGCCCCGGGACTAGCGGGGCAACAGGCACAGATACGCAGTATTTT. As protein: CASSPGTSGATGTDTQYF.

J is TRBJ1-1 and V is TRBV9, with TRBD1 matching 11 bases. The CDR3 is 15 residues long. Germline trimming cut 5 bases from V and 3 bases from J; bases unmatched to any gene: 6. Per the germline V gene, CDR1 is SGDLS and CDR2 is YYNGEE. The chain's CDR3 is CASRRGDRGYTEAFF. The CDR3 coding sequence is TGTGCCAGCAGGAGGGGGGACAGGGGGTACACTGAAGCTTTCTTT. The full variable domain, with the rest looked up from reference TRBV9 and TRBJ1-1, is DSGVTQTPKHLITATGQRVTLRCSPRSGDLSVYWYQQSLDQGLQFLIQYYNGEERAKGNILERFSAQQFPDLHSELNLSSLELGDSALYFCASRRGDRGYTEAFFGQGTRLTVV.

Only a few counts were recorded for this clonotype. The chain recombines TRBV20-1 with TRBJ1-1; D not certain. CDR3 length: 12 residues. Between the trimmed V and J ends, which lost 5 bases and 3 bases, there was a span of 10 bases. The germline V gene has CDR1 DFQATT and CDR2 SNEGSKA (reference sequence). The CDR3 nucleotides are TGCAGTGCTGGAGGTATAGACACTGAAGCTTTCTTT. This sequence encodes CSAGGIDTEAFF.

The CDR3 spells CASTPTRTGVSNQPQHF. DNA for the CDR3: TGTGCCAGCACTCCGACGCGGACAGGGGTGAGCAATCAGCCCCAGCATTTT. The chain has TRBV21-1 and TRBJ1-5; the table's D gene call, TRBD1, was not cross checked with the DNA. TRBV21-1 counts as a pseudogene. The CDR3 totals 17 residues.

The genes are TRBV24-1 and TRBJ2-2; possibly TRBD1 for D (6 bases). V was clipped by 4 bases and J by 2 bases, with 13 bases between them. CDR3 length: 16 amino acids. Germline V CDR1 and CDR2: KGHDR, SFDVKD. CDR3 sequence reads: CATSDYRVANTGELFF. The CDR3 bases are TGTGCCACCAGTGACTACAGGGTGGCTAACACCGGGGAGCTGTTTTTT.

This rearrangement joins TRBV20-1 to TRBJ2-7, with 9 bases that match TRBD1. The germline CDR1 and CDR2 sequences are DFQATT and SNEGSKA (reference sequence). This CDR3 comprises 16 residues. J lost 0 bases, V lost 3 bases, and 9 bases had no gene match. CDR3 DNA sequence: TGCAGTGCTAGTCCTAACAGGGGGCACGGCTCCTACGAGCAGTACTTC. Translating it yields CSASPNRGHGSYEQYF.

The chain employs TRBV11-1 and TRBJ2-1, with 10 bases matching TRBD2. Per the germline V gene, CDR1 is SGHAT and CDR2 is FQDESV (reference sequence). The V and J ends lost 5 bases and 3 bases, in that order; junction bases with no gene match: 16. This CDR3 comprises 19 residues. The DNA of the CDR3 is TGTGCCAGCAGCCACTTATGGAGCGGGAGGGCCCTTGTCTACAATGAGCAGTTCTTC. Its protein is CASSHLWSGRALVYNEQFF.